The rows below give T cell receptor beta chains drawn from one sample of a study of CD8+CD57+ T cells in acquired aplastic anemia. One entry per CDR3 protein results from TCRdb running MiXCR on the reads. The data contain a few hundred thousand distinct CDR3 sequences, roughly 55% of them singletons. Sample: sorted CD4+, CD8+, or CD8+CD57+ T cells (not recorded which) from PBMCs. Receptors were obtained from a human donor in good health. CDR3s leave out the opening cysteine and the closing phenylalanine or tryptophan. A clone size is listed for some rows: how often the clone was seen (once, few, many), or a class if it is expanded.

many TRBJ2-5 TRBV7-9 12 ASSPLGPQETQY
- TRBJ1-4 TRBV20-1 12 SARDILTLSSMI
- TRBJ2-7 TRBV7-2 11 ASSLNRVYEQY
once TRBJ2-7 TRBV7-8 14 ASSSPLAGEDNEQY
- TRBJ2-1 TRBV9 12 ASSVLGSYNEQF
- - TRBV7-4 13 ASSLRQGSSYEQY
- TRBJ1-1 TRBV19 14 ASQRTGALMNTEAF
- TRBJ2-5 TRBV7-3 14 ASSPRLGAQWETQY
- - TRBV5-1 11 ASSLSISYEQY
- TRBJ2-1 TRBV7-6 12 ASSLAGGGWEQF
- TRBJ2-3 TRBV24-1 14 ATSDTPKPLPGAQY
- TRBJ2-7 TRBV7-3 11 ASSGQGSHEQY